The rows below give T cell receptor beta chains drawn from one sample of a study of blood T cell repertoires in COVID-19. Using immunoSEQ multiplex PCR, the repertoire was profiled, and TCRdb retains in-frame clones only, with some absent. The sample shows 210,000 or so clones, 85% to 90% of them seen only once. Sequencing input: peripheral blood. The receptors stem from a man under 40 with COVID-19, enrolled during active disease. Each CDR3 is given with its conserved first and last residue. A D gene is named only where the DNA matches it firmly. Part of the rows lack a size; the others show once, few, many or a class for expanded clones.

j_gene,abundance,v_gene,d_gene,CDR3aa,CDR3nt
TRBJ1-4,.,TRBV5-6,.,CASSYYSTNEKLFF,TGTGCCAGCAGCTATTATTCGACTAATGAAAAACTGTTTTTT
TRBJ1-2,.,TRBV15,TRBD1,CATSSPEGTGDYGYTF,TGTGCCACCAGCAGCCCCGAAGGGACAGGGGACTATGGCTACACCTTC
TRBJ1-1,once,TRBV9,.,CASSVTAQNTEAFF,TGTGCCAGCAGCGTAACAGCACAGAACACTGAAGCTTTCTTT
TRBJ1-2,.,TRBV5-1,TRBD1,CASSTMTGDYGYTF,TGCGCCAGCAGCACCATGACAGGGGACTATGGCTACACCTTC
TRBJ1-2,once,TRBV6-5,.,CASSYAVGARYGYTF,TGTGCCAGCAGTTACGCCGTGGGGGCACGGTATGGCTACACCTTC
TRBJ1-2,.,TRBV3-1/TRBV3-2,TRBD1,CASSPRDRVRGYTF,TGTGCCAGCAGCCCGCGGGACAGAGTAAGGGGCTACACCTTC
TRBJ1-3,.,TRBV9,.,CASSRVGGTTNTIYF,TGTGCCAGCAGTAGAGTGGGGGGGACGACGAACACCATATATTTT
TRBJ1-3,once,TRBV6-6,.,CASSPSPHSVSGNTIYF,TGTGCCAGCAGTCCCTCCCCCCACAGTGTCTCTGGAAACACCATATATTTT
TRBJ2-4,.,TRBV15,.,CATSAGLNIQYF,TGTGCCACCAGTGCAGGACTAAACATTCAGTACTTC
TRBJ1-1,.,TRBV19,TRBD1,CASNPPRQGAHGTEAFF,TGTGCCAGTAATCCCCCTCGACAGGGGGCGCACGGCACTGAAGCTTTCTTT
TRBJ1-4,.,TRBV28,.,CASRSLLIRQGPGNEKLFF,TGTGCCAGCAGGTCGCTCCTGATCCGGCAGGGGCCAGGGAATGAAAAACTGTTTTTT
TRBJ2-4,once,TRBV28,TRBD1,CASNRQGASKNIQYF,TGTGCCAGCAACCGACAGGGGGCATCCAAAAACATTCAGTACTTC
TRBJ2-3,.,TRBV7-9,.,CASSLRLDPGDTQYF,TGTGCCAGCAGCTTACGGCTAGACCCCGGCGATACGCAGTATTTT
TRBJ2-3,.,TRBV7-9,TRBD2,CASRPRLAGVEDTQYF,TGTGCCAGCAGGCCTAGACTAGCGGGAGTGGAAGATACGCAGTATTTT
TRBJ1-3,.,TRBV19,.,CASTEKRTIYF,TGTGCCAGTACCGAGAAGCGGACCATATATTTT
TRBJ1-3,.,TRBV5-6,.,CASSLGQNSRNTIYF,TGTGCCAGCAGCTTAGGACAGAACTCTCGAAACACCATATATTTT
TRBJ2-3,.,TRBV11-1,TRBD1,CASSRQGAGDTQYF,TGTGCCAGCAGCCGACAGGGGGCCGGAGATACGCAGTATTTT
TRBJ1-6,.,TRBV19,TRBD1,CASSISGTGYNSPLHF,TGTGCCAGTAGTATCTCCGGGACAGGGTATAATTCACCCCTCCACTTT
TRBJ2-1,.,TRBV21-1,.,CASSKSRSGGIYNEQFF,TGTGCCAGCAGCAAATCAAGGAGCGGGGGTATCTACAATGAGCAGTTCTTC
TRBJ2-7,once,TRBV5-1,TRBD1,CASSLSGQGVTEQYF,TGCGCCAGCAGCTTGTCGGGACAGGGGGTAACCGAGCAGTACTTC
TRBJ1-1,once,TRBV7-2,.,CASSLLRTEAFF,TGTGCCAGCAGCTTATTGAGGACTGAAGCTTTCTTT
TRBJ1-1,once,TRBV5-1,.,CASSLGHRNAEAFF,TGCGCCAGCAGCTTGGGACACCGGAACGCTGAAGCTTTCTTT
TRBJ1-1,.,TRBV25-1,TRBD1,CASSPSTGGRTEAFF,TGTGCCAGCAGTCCATCGACAGGGGGAAGAACTGAAGCTTTCTTT
TRBJ2-5,.,TRBV7-3,.,CASSPRQKEETQYF,TGTGCCAGCAGCCCCCGACAGAAAGAAGAGACCCAGTACTTC
TRBJ1-2,.,TRBV7-2,.,CASRGGRGGFGYTF,TGTGCCAGCAGGGGGGGTAGGGGCGGTTTTGGCTACACCTTC
TRBJ1-1,.,TRBV3-1/TRBV3-2,.,CASSRTQGYTEAFF,TGTGCCAGCAGCCGAACACAGGGTTACACTGAAGCTTTCTTT
TRBJ2-7,once,TRBV14,TRBD1,CASSRPGTGTYEQYF,TGTGCCAGCAGCCGCCCCGGGACAGGGACCTACGAGCAGTACTTC
TRBJ1-3,.,TRBV11-3,.,CASSLGGSGNTIYF,TGTGCCAGCAGCTTAGGAGGTTCTGGAAACACCATATATTTT